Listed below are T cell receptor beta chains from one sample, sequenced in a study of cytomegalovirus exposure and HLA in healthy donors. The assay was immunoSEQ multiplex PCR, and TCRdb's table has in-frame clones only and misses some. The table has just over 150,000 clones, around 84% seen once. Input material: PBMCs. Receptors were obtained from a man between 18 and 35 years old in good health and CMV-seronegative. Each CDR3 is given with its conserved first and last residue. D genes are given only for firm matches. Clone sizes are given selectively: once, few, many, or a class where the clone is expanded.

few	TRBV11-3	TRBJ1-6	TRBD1	TGTGCCAGACTTAGGGGTATAGGGGGCACCTCACCCCTCCACTTT	CARLRGIGGTSPLHF
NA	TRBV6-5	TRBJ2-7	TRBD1	TGTGCCAGCGGACAGGGGGCAACCTACGAGCAGTACTTC	CASGQGATYEQYF
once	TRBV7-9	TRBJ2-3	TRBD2	TGTGCCAGCAGCCCTGGACTAGCCAGTAGCACAGATACGCAGTATTTT	CASSPGLASSTDTQYF
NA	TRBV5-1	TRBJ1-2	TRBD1	TGCGCCAGCAGCCAGGACAGGGTTCGTGGCTACACCTTC	CASSQDRVRGYTF
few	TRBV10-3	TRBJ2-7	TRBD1	TGTGCCATCAGGACAGGGGGCTACGAGCAGTACTTC	CAIRTGGYEQYF
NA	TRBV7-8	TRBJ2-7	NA	TGTGCCAGCAGCTTACTGGCTAGCGCGAACGAGCAGTACTTC	CASSLLASANEQYF
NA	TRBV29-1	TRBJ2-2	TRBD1	TGCAGCGTTGGGGTGACAGGGGGCAGCACCGGGGAGCTGTTTTTT	CSVGVTGGSTGELFF
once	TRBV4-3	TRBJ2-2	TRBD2	TGCGCCAGCAGCCAAGACTACTGGGCTAGCGGGAGGGCGAACACCGGGGAGCTGTTTTTT	CASSQDYWASGRANTGELFF
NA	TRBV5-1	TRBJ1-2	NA	TGCGCCAGCAGCTTGGATAACGTCAGAACAATTAACTATGGCTACACCTTC	CASSLDNVRTINYGYTF
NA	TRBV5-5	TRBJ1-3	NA	TGTGCCAGCAGCTTGGCCAGGGGCGCTGGAAACACCATATATTTT	CASSLARGAGNTIYF
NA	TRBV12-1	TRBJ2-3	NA	TGTGCCAGCAGCTTTGCGACTAGCGAAGGGGGAACAGATACGCAGTATTTT	CASSFATSEGGTDTQYF
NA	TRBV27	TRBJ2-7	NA	TGTGCCAGCAGTTTATCGCCGAGGCACTACGAGCAGTACTTC	CASSLSPRHYEQYF
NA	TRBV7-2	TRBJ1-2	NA	TGTGCCAGCAGCCGGGAGCAGGGAATTACGGGCTACACCTTC	CASSREQGITGYTF
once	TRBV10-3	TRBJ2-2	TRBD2	TGTGCCATCAGCCCGGGACTAGCGTACGAGGAGCTGTTTTTT	CAISPGLAYEELFF
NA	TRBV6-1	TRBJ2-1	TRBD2	TGTGCCAGCTCGCGACTAGCGGAATATTACAATGAGCAGTTCTTC	CASSRLAEYYNEQFF
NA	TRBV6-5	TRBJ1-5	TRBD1	TGTGCCAGCAGCCCGGGACAGGGAAATCAGCCCCAGCATTTT	CASSPGQGNQPQHF
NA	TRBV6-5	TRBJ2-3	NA	TGTGCCAGCAGCTACGACAGTCAAAACACAGATACGCAGTATTTT	CASSYDSQNTDTQYF
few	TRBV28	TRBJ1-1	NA	TGTGCCAGCAGTTTACCCCGCAGGGGCACTGAAGCTTTCTTT	CASSLPRRGTEAFF
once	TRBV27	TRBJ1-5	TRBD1	TGTGCCAGCAGTGCCGGGACAGGCCCCAATCAGCCCCAGCATTTT	CASSAGTGPNQPQHF
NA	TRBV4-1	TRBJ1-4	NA	TGCGCCAGCAGCCATCAAGAGGAAAAACTGTTTTTT	CASSHQEEKLFF
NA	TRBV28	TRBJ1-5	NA	TGTGCCAGCAGTTTCTTCACAGGGCATCAGCCCCAGCATTTT	CASSFFTGHQPQHF
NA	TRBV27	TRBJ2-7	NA	TGTGCCAGCAGTTTACAGCGTTCCTACGAGCAGTACTTC	CASSLQRSYEQYF
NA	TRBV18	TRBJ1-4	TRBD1	TGTGCCAGCTCCCCCGAACAGGGGGCGAAGTGGGAAAAACTGTTTTTT	CASSPEQGAKWEKLFF
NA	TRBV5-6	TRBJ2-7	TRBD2	TGTGCCAGCAGCCTCCCTACCGGGACTAGCGGGGACTCCTACGAGCAGTACTTC	CASSLPTGTSGDSYEQYF
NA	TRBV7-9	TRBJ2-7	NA	TGTGCCAGCAGCTTAGGGGTTGAGCGCGAGCAGTACTTC	CASSLGVEREQYF
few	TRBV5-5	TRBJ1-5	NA	TGTGCCAGCAGTAATAGAGAGAATCAGCCCCAGCATTTT	CASSNRENQPQHF
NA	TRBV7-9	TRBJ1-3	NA	TGTGCCAGCAGCCCGCGGGGGGAGGGAAACACCATATATTTT	CASSPRGEGNTIYF
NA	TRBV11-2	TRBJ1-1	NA	TGTGCCAGCAGCTCCGACCGAGGGGGTCAAGCTTTCTTT	CASSSDRGGQAFF
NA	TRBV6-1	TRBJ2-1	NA	TGTGCCAGCAGTGCCCCATCCGGGGACAACACGAATGAGCAGTTCTTC	CASSAPSGDNTNEQFF
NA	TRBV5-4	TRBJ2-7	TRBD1	TGTGCCAGCAGCTCTCTAAGGGGACAGGGCCCCCACGAGCAGTACTTC	CASSSLRGQGPHEQYF
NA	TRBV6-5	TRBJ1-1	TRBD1	TGTGCCAGCAGGTCGGGACAGGGCTTGAACACTGAAGCTTTCTTT	CASRSGQGLNTEAFF
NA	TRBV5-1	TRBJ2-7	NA	TGCGCCAGCAGGCCGGTACAGGGAAGGCACTACGAGCAGTACTTC	CASRPVQGRHYEQYF
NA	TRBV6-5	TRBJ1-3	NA	TGTGCCAGCAGTCGCGGGGGGCCGACTGGAAACACCATATATTTT	CASSRGGPTGNTIYF
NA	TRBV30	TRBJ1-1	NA	TGTGCCTGGAGTGTTTTTACACAGAACACTGAAGCTTTCTTT	CAWSVFTQNTEAFF
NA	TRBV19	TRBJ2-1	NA	TGTGCCAGTAGCTCCCATGGGGCCAATGATGAGCAGTTCTTC	CASSSHGANDEQFF
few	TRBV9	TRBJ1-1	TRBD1	TGTGCCAGCAGCCCACAGGGGAGGGCTTTCTTT	CASSPQGRAFF
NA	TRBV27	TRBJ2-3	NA	TGTGCCAGCAGTTTGGCCGGGGGTGTGTATTTT	CASSLAGGVYF
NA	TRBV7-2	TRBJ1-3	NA	TGTGCCAGCAGCTTAGACAGAGACTCTGGAAACACCATATATTTT	CASSLDRDSGNTIYF
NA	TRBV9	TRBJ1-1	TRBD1	TGTGCCAGCAGCTTAGGGGGGACAGTACCCATGAACACTGAAGCTTTCTTT	CASSLGGTVPMNTEAFF
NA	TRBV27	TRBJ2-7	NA	TGTGCCAGCAGTAGACTCATGGCCCCGAACTACGAGCAGTACTTC	CASSRLMAPNYEQYF
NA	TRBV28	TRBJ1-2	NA	TGTGCCAGCAGGGCAGGCTATGGCTACACCTTC	CASRAGYGYTF
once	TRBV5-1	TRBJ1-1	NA	TGCGCCAGCAGCTTGGCCGGGGGTTCGGACACTGAAGCTTTCTTT	CASSLAGGSDTEAFF
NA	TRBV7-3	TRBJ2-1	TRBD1	TGTGCCAGCAGCTTAACGGGGGGGACAGGGGATTATCGCAATGAGCAGTTCTTC	CASSLTGGTGDYRNEQFF
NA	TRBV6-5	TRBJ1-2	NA	TGTGCCAGCAGTTACTCCGGGGGTTCCGATGGCTACACCTTC	CASSYSGGSDGYTF
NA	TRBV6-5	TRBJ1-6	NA	TGTGCCAGCAGTCCCGGCGGGGTGAATAATTCACCCCTCCACTTT	CASSPGGVNNSPLHF
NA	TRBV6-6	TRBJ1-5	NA	TGTGCCAGCAGTCCACCGACGGAGTATAGCAATCAGCCCCAGCATTTT	CASSPPTEYSNQPQHF
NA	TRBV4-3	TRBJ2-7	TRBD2	TGCGCCAGCAGCCAAGGACTAGCGGGAGGGGCCTACGAGCAGTACTTC	CASSQGLAGGAYEQYF